The 25 T cell receptor beta chains given below trace back to one sample, sequenced in a study of PD-1 blockade in classical Hodgkin lymphoma. Relapse was seen in all patients after autologous stem cell transplantation, and brentuximab vedotin exposure was variable. The method was immunoSEQ multiplex PCR; TCRdb's version includes in-frame clones alone and lacks a portion of them. The sample includes about 41,000 clones, around 75% of them seen just once. This specimen was peripheral blood mononuclear cells (PBMCs), taken at baseline. The receptors come from a human donor with classical Hodgkin lymphoma.

This rearrangement joins TRBV6-5 to TRBJ1-4; D not resolved. From germline, CDR1 is MNHEY and CDR2 SVGAGI. V shed 5 bases and J shed 7 bases, with 14 bases lying between them. This CDR3 is 14 amino acids long. CDR3: CASSALRSVEKLFF. The CDR3 region has the DNA TGTGCCAGCAGTGCCCTCCGCTCGGTTGAAAAACTGTTTTTT.

The sample holds one count of this clone. The chain is built from TRBV10-1 and TRBJ1-1, with D possibly TRBD1 on 6 matching bases. The length of the CDR3 is 13 residues. Trimming cost V 6 bases and J 5 bases, with 13 bases left between them. Germline CDR1 is WNHNN and CDR2 is SYGVQD (reference sequence). The CDR3 spells CASRPGGGTEAFF. CDR3 nucleotide sequence: TGCGCCAGCAGACCTGGAGGGGGGACTGAAGCTTTCTTT.

The chain couples TRBV7-9 to TRBJ2-7, with 8 bases identical to TRBD1. Per the germline V gene, CDR1 is SEHNR and CDR2 is FQNEAQ (reference sequence). The V and J ends lost 2 bases and 2 bases, in that order; junction bases with no gene match: 5. The CDR3 runs to 15 residues. The CDR3 region is CASSLTETGAYEQYF. CDR3 nucleotide sequence: TGTGCCAGCAGCTTAACTGAGACAGGGGCCTACGAGCAGTACTTC.

CDR3 DNA: TGTGCCAGCGGGGGACAGGGTGTGGGCAATGAGCAGTTCTTC. Its protein is CASGGQGVGNEQFF. This chain links TRBV11-2 with TRBJ2-1, with 9 bases aligning to TRBD1. Trimming took 8 bases from V and 6 from J; bases not matched to a gene: 8. This CDR3 comprises 14 residues. CDR1 and CDR2 (germline): SGHAT, FQNNGV.

The chain uses TRBV6-6 and TRBJ1-2, with 8 positions matching TRBD1. Germline V gives CDR1 MNHNY, CDR2 SVGAGI (reference sequence). The V and J ends lost 6 bases and 8 bases, in that order; junction bases with no gene match: 11. The CDR3 contains 14 residues. The CDR3 DNA follows: TGTGCCAGCAGGACAGGGGAAGGGGGTAGGGGCTACACCTTC. Translating it yields CASRTGEGGRGYTF.

This chain connects TRBV9 to TRBJ2-5, with 7 bases lining up with TRBD1. The V segment lost 1 base and the J segment 2 bases; nucleotides outside the gene matches: 5. Looked up from germline, CDR1 is SGDLS and CDR2 is YYNGEE. This CDR3 comprises 15 residues. CDR3 region: CASSVSGTAQETQYF. The CDR3 nucleotides read TGTGCCAGCAGCGTATCGGGGACAGCACAAGAGACCCAGTACTTC. Looking up the rest from reference TRBV9 and TRBJ2-5 gives the full variable domain: DSGVTQTPKHLITATGQRVTLRCSPRSGDLSVYWYQQSLDQGLQFLIQYYNGEERAKGNILERFSAQQFPDLHSELNLSSLELGDSALYFCASSVSGTAQETQYFGPGTRLLVL.

This sequence joins TRBV2 and TRBJ2-5; D gene ambiguous. Germline V CDR1 and CDR2: SNHLY, FYNNEI. Trimming pared 6 bases from V and 5 bases from J, leaving 10 bases between. This CDR3 is built from 12 residues. The CDR3 region is CASSGLGETQYF. DNA of the CDR3: TGTGCCAGCAGCGGCCTGGGGGAGACCCAGTACTTC.

V and J are TRBV30 and TRBJ2-5; no clear D gene. V was shortened by 3 bases and J by 5 bases, with 16 bases between the two germline ends. This CDR3 region has 14 residues. CDR1 is GTSNPN, CDR2 SVGIG, per germline (reference sequence). The chain's CDR3 is CAWRGIQVMETQYF. CDR3 DNA: TGTGCCTGGAGGGGAATCCAAGTTATGGAGACCCAGTACTTC.

This chain connects TRBV5-6 to TRBJ1-1; D remains ambiguous. Trimming cost V 4 bases and J 2 bases, with 15 bases left between them. The germline gives CDR1 SGHDT, CDR2 YYEEEE. CDR3 length: 15 residues. CDR3 DNA: TGTGCCAGCAGCCCCGGTGTGGGTACCAACACTGAAGCTTTCTTT. Amino acid sequence: CASSPGVGTNTEAFF.

The chain combines TRBV2 with TRBJ1-1; D gene unclear. Trimming took off 5 bases at V and 8 bases at J, with 15 bases between the two ends. CDR1 and CDR2 from the germline V gene are SNHLY and FYNNEI. This CDR3 contains 13 residues. The CDR3 sequence: CASSQPIPPEAFF. The CDR3 DNA reads as TGTGCCAGCAGTCAACCGATTCCCCCCGAAGCTTTCTTT.

CDR3 coding DNA: TGTGCCAGCAGAACCGGGACAGGGGGCACCGGGGAGCTGTTTTTT. Translating gives CASRTGTGGTGELFF. The chain has TRBV27 and TRBJ2-2; 11 nucleotides line up with TRBD1. Germline assignment: CDR1 MNHEY and CDR2 SMNVEV (reference sequence). This CDR3 spans 15 amino acids. The V segment lost 6 bases and the J segment 4 bases; nucleotides outside the gene matches: 4.

This chain uses TRBV6-1 with TRBJ2-7; D possibly matches TRBD1 or TRBD2 (6 bases each). This CDR3 comprises 15 residues. Germline lookup yields CDR1 MNHNS and CDR2 SASEGT. The V and J ends lost 1 base and 3 bases respectively, with 13 bases between them. In DNA form, the CDR3 reads TGTGCCAGCAGTGAAGAGGGGGGCGCGAGCTACGAGCAGTACTTC. It codes for CASSEEGGASYEQYF.

The chain carries TRBV15 and TRBJ2-7; tentatively, D is TRBD2 (7 bases). The V end lost 0 bases, the J end lost 0 bases, and 15 bases lay between the germline ends. There are 17 residues in the CDR3. The V gene's germline CDR1 is LNHNV and CDR2 YYDKDF (reference sequence). CDR3 protein: CATSRDGEGTSSYEQYF. CDR3 in DNA: TGTGCCACCAGCAGAGATGGGGAGGGGACAAGCTCCTACGAGCAGTACTTC.

The V and J genes are TRBV7-9 and TRBJ2-7, with 9 bases fitting TRBD1. This CDR3 contains 14 residues. Germline V gene lookup returns CDR1 SEHNR and CDR2 FQNEAQ (reference sequence). Losses at the gene ends were 0 bases for V and 9 bases for J; bases not matched to a gene: 6. CDR3 residues: CASSLAGQGKVQYF. The CDR3 region has the DNA TGTGCCAGCAGCTTAGCAGGACAGGGGAAGGTGCAGTACTTC.

This clone was counted only a few times. The CDR3 reads CASSPPGKNYGYTF. The CDR3 DNA reads as TGTGCCAGCAGTCCCCCCGGGAAGAACTATGGCTACACCTTC. V is TRBV28 and J is TRBJ1-2; D remains unclear. CDR1 MDHEN and CDR2 SYDVKM come from the germline V gene. V was trimmed by 5 bases and J by 2 bases, leaving 12 bases between them. The CDR3 runs to 14 residues.

The J gene is TRBJ1-5, the V gene TRBV25-1, with a possible D match to TRBD1 (5 bases). Germline CDR1 reads MGHDK; CDR2 reads SYGVNS. The CDR3 runs to 13 residues. V was shortened by 6 bases and J by 6 bases, with 12 bases between the two germline ends. The CDR3 here is CASSPGGGQPQHF. CDR3 sequence (DNA): TGTGCCAGCAGCCCTGGGGGGGGTCAGCCCCAGCATTTT. Together with reference TRBV25-1 and TRBJ1-5, the CDR3 gives the full variable domain: EADIYQTPRYLVIGTGKKITLECSQTMGHDKMYWYQQDPGMELHLIHYSYGVNSTEKGDLSSESTVSRIRTEHFPLTLESARPSHTSQYLCASSPGGGQPQHFGDGTRLSIL.

This clone was found once. The chain joins TRBV27 to TRBJ2-5, with D possibly being TRBD2 (5 bases). The V gene's germline CDR1 is MNHEY and CDR2 SMNVEV (reference sequence). The CDR3 sequence is 14 residues long. V was trimmed by 4 bases and J by 0 bases, leaving 9 bases between them. The CDR3 DNA reads as TGTGCCAGCAGTTGGCTAGCTTACCAAGAGACCCAGTACTTC. This codes for CASSWLAYQETQYF.

J is TRBJ1-5 and V is TRBV6-6; 7 bases agree with TRBD1. The CDR3 loop spans 15 amino acids. V dropped 2 bases and J dropped 5; count of bases not matched to a gene: 6. In germline, CDR1 is MNHNY, CDR2 SVGAGI (reference sequence). CDR3 DNA: TGTGCCAGCAGTTACCAACAGGGGAATGATCAGCCCCAGCATTTT. Protein sequence: CASSYQQGNDQPQHF.

In its sample, this clone was seen a few times. The V and J genes are TRBV7-2 and TRBJ2-2; 7 nucleotides match TRBD2. Germline V CDR1 and CDR2: SGHTA, FQGNSA. The CDR3 is made up of 15 amino acids. The V and J ends lost 5 bases and 7 bases, in that order; junction bases with no gene match: 10. The CDR3 loop reads CASSPGLGVGGELFF. CDR3 sequence (DNA): TGTGCCAGCAGCCCCGGACTAGGGGTTGGCGGGGAGCTGTTTTTT.

CDR3: CASSSAGQPNEKLFF. In DNA, the CDR3 is TGTGCCAGCAGCTCCGCGGGACAGCCTAATGAAAAACTGTTTTTT. The V call is TRBV7-2, the J call TRBJ1-4; the match to TRBD1 covers 7 bases. In germline, CDR1 is SGHTA, CDR2 FQGNSA. Trimming cost V 4 bases and J 3 bases; bases outside gene matches: 5. The CDR3 consists of 15 residues.

The gene calls are TRBV11-2 and TRBJ2-3, with D tentatively TRBD1 (5 bases). Germline V lookup: CDR1 SGHAT, CDR2 FQNNGV. This CDR3 is 19 amino acids long. Trimming took off 1 base at V and 2 bases at J, with 22 bases between the two ends. The CDR3 region has the DNA TGTGCCAGCAGCTTAGGGGCGTGGTTGGGGCCAGTGGACACAGATACGCAGTATTTT. This codes for CASSLGAWLGPVDTDTQYF.

V and J are TRBV13 and TRBJ2-2; no reliable D call. The germline V gene encodes CDR1 PRHDT and CDR2 FYEKMQ (reference sequence). The CDR3 sequence is 15 residues long. Trimming removed 5 bases from V and 1 base from J, with 11 bases in between. The CDR3 loop reads CASSPLNQNTGELFF. The DNA of the CDR3 is TGTGCCAGCAGCCCGCTGAACCAGAACACCGGGGAGCTGTTTTTT.

The V gene is TRBV7-8, the J gene TRBJ2-7; the D call may be TRBD1 or TRBD2 (5 bases each). The CDR3 spans 15 residues. Trimming removed 4 bases from V and 3 bases from J, with 16 bases in between. CDR1 and CDR2 (germline): SGHVS, FQNEAQ. In DNA, the CDR3 is TGTGCCAGCAGCTCAGCCGGGACGGGGCACTACGAGCAGTACTTC. This sequence encodes CASSSAGTGHYEQYF.

The rearrangement joins TRBV7-2 to TRBJ2-5; D is undetermined. The J call may not be correct, given that the DNA end is closer to TRBJ2-7. CDR3 length equals 12 residues. From germline, CDR1 is SGHTA and CDR2 FQGNSA. The chain's CDR3 is CASSLRQYEQYF. The DNA for the CDR3 is TGTGCCAGCAGCTTAAGACAATACGAGCAGTACTTC.

This clone is deemed medium-sized. The genes are TRBV19 and TRBJ2-7; 10 nucleotides agree with TRBD2. V was pared by 7 bases and J by 3 bases, with 3 bases of the junction left unmatched. Germline loops: CDR1 LNHDA, CDR2 SQIVND (reference sequence). This CDR3 region has 13 residues. Here the CDR3 reads CASTKREGYEQYF. CDR3 DNA: TGTGCCAGTACCAAGCGGGAGGGCTACGAGCAGTACTTC. Variable domain in full (rest from reference TRBV19 and TRBJ2-7): DGGITQSPKYLFRKEGQNVTLSCEQNLNHDAMYWYRQDPGQGLRLIYYSQIVNDFQKGDIAEGYSVSREKKESFPLTVTSAQKNPTAFYLCASTKREGYEQYFGPGTRLTVT.